These 5 T cell receptor beta chains share one sample of origin, sequenced in a study of post-analysis software for immune sequencing data. Study results and limitations: With TRBV5-6, TRBV5-1 and TRBV20-1 included, about five TRBV segments were more frequent in patients than in controls.

Their recognized antigens are unknown. The library was made from cDNA and included unique molecular identifiers. In TCRdb, the PCR reads were re-called with MiXCR into one record per CDR3 protein. The sample records a few hundred thousand distinct CDR3 sequences, roughly 38% being singletons. Sequenced input: blood. Receptors originate from a girl between 10 and 17 years old with multiple sclerosis.

This clonotype was picked up one time. The chain couples TRBV29-1 to TRBJ1-1; a possible D gene is TRBD1 (5 bases). Germline values: CDR1 SQVTM, CDR2 ANQGSEA. The CDR3 consists of 13 residues. CDR3 amino acids: CGANQGGNTEAFF. In DNA form, the CDR3 reads TGCGGCGCTAATCAGGGAGGGAACACTGAAGCTTTCTTT.

This clonotype occurred a few times. This chain uses TRBV6-5 with TRBJ2-3; a weak D match, TRBD1 (5 bases). Trimming cost V 1 base and J 1 base, with 9 bases left between them. The germline V gene encodes CDR1 MNHEY and CDR2 SVGAGI. The CDR3 consists of 15 residues. The CDR3 bases are TGTGCCAGCAGTTACTGGCAGGGCGGCACAGATACGCAGTATTTT. Its translation is CASSYWQGGTDTQYF.

This clonotype occurred a few times. The gene calls are TRBV6-6 and TRBJ1-1, with D hard to call. The CDR3 has 12 residues. Germline V gene sequence: CDR1 MNHNY, CDR2 SVGAGI (reference sequence). Trimming removed 5 bases from V and 4 bases from J, with 8 bases in between. The CDR3 DNA reads TGTGCCAGCAGTGTCTCTAGCACTGAAGCTTTCTTT. Its translation: CASSVSSTEAFF.

This clonotype was picked up a small number of times. A junction boundary mismatches the germline segment, possibly from a read error. V and J are TRBV7-2 and TRBJ2-7, with no clear D. Germline V lookup: CDR1 SGHTA, CDR2 FQGNSA. CDR3 length: 11 residues. The chain's CDR3 is CAGSLGYEQYF. The CDR3, as DNA: TGTGCCGGCAGCTTAGGCTACGAGCAGTACTTC.

This clonotype was picked up a small number of times. The chain recombines TRBV20-1 with TRBJ1-2, with D unclear. Trimming pared 0 bases from V and 4 bases from J, leaving 12 bases between. The CDR3 covers 14 residues. Looked up from germline, CDR1 is DFQATT and CDR2 is SNEGSKA (reference sequence). The CDR3 reads CSARDYEGLYGYTF. CDR3 DNA: TGCAGTGCTAGAGATTATGAGGGCCTCTATGGCTACACCTTC.